This T cell receptor beta chain was sequenced for a study of shared clonotypes between healthy human individuals. Some clones are missing from TCRdb's copy, which holds only in-frame ones; the method was immunoSEQ multiplex PCR. The sample records 200,000 to 250,000 clones, 65% to 70% being singletons. Every donor, a Caucasian adult, lived in Nashville, Tennessee. Naive CD45RA+ and memory CD45RA-negative subsets were split from CD4+ cells. As regards this clone: The antigen remains undetermined.

Overall study results and limits: Shared clonotypes: roughly 5% naive CD4, 3% to 3.5% naive CD8, about 2.4% memory CD4, 0.4% memory CD8. It was the non-shared clonotypes that had lower generation probabilities than clonotypes shared by all four donors.

Germline values: CDR1 KGHSH, CDR2 LQKENI. The CDR3 has 15 residues. V lost 5 bases to trimming and J lost 3 bases; unmatched junction nucleotides: 9. Specimen: memory CD4+ T cells sorted from blood. This sample's subset: CD45RA-negative fraction. The sequence came from a man aged 25-45 years in good health. The chain joins TRBV18 to TRBJ2-7; 8 bases map to TRBD2. CDR3: CASSARQAGGYEQYF. The DNA for the CDR3 is TGTGCCAGCTCAGCGCGCCAGGCGGGGGGCTACGAGCAGTACTTC.